A selection of T cell receptor beta chains follows, all from one sample in a study of T cells after yellow fever vaccination. TCRdb reprocessed the 5' RACE reads via MiXCR and lists one record per CDR3 protein. The sample includes a few hundred thousand distinct CDR3 sequences, approximately 9% of them seen just once. The sample in question was PBMCs, obtained on the day of the first yellow fever vaccination. The origin of the receptors is a man between 18 and 29 years old who received the YFV17D yellow fever vaccine. Each CDR3 is given with its conserved first and last residue. D genes are given only for firm matches. Rows may omit the clone size; those that give it use once, few, many or a size class.

size	J	D	V	CDR3	DNA
.	TRBJ2-3	.	TRBV20-1	CSASQGWGLSTQYF	TGCAGTGCTAGCCAGGGGTGGGGATTAAGTACGCAGTATTTT
few	TRBJ2-1	.	TRBV13	CASNGGNEQFF	TGTGCCAGCAACGGGGGCAATGAGCAGTTCTTC
many	TRBJ1-6	.	TRBV6-2/TRBV6-3	CASSYDGYSAYNSPLHF	TGTGCCAGCAGTTACGACGGATATTCGGCCTATAATTCACCCCTCCACTTT
many	TRBJ2-1	.	TRBV5-1	CASSRDLSSYNEQFF	TGCGCCAGCAGCCGGGACTTGAGCTCCTACAATGAGCAGTTCTTC
few	TRBJ1-4	TRBD1	TRBV7-8	CASSLVGTGEIDEKLFF	TGTGCCAGCAGCTTAGTTGGGACAGGGGAGATTGATGAAAAACTGTTTTTT
.	TRBJ2-7	TRBD1	TRBV6-1	CASSEGRQGEVYEQYF	TGTGCCAGCAGTGAAGGGCGACAGGGGGAAGTCTACGAGCAGTACTTC
.	TRBJ1-5	.	TRBV20-1	CSAREGGVQPQHF	TGCAGTGCTAGAGAGGGAGGGGTTCAGCCCCAGCATTTT
few	TRBJ2-7	.	TRBV10-1	CASSRDQSSYEQYF	TGCGCCAGCAGCCGGGATCAAAGCTCCTACGAGCAGTACTTC
few	TRBJ1-2	.	TRBV5-1	CASSLAGQSDYGYTF	TGCGCCAGCAGCTTGGCCGGACAAAGTGACTATGGCTACACCTTC
few	TRBJ2-1	TRBD2	TRBV27	CASIPQWVAGVIDEQFF	TGTGCCAGCATCCCACAGTGGGTAGCGGGGGTTATCGATGAGCAGTTCTTC
many	TRBJ1-2	.	TRBV12-3/TRBV12-4	CASSLLSGYTF	TGTGCCAGCAGTTTGTTGTCTGGCTACACCTTC
few	TRBJ2-5	.	TRBV12-5	CASGLVPETETQYF	TGTGCTAGTGGTTTGGTCCCAGAGACAGAGACCCAGTACTTC
few	TRBJ2-2	.	TRBV5-1	CASSLVFANTGELFF	TGCGCCAGCAGCTTGGTCTTCGCGAACACCGGGGAGCTGTTTTTT
few	TRBJ2-1	.	TRBV12-5	CASGPMRAGNEQFF	TGTGCTAGTGGTCCCATGAGGGCGGGTAATGAGCAGTTCTTC
.	TRBJ2-7	.	TRBV5-1	CASSLEVRGSISYEQYF	TGCGCCAGCAGCTTGGAGGTCCGGGGCAGTATCTCCTACGAGCAGTACTTC
few	TRBJ2-3	.	TRBV12-3/TRBV12-4	CASTEGAVTDTQYF	TGTGCCAGCACCGAAGGGGCTGTCACAGATACGCAGTATTTT
.	TRBJ2-1	.	TRBV2	CASSEVDYNEQFF	TGTGCCAGCAGTGAGGTGGATTACAATGAGCAGTTCTTC
few	TRBJ1-1	.	TRBV11-1	CASSPTDRSFKGNTEAFF	TGTGCCAGCAGCCCCACAGACAGGTCCTTTAAGGGGAACACTGAAGCTTTCTTT
few	TRBJ2-7	.	TRBV5-1	CASSLADKIYEQYF	TGCGCCAGCAGCTTGGCGGACAAGATCTACGAGCAGTACTTC
.	TRBJ2-2	TRBD2	TRBV2	CASRRTGTSSTGELFF	TGTGCCAGCAGACGGACCGGGACTAGCTCCACCGGGGAGCTGTTTTTT
.	TRBJ1-4	.	TRBV6-1	CASRDVFNEKLFF	TGTGCCAGCAGGGACGTCTTTAATGAAAAACTGTTTTTT
.	TRBJ2-1	.	TRBV6-5	CASSYSRQLEQFF	TGTGCCAGCAGTTACTCGAGGCAGCTTGAGCAGTTCTTC
many	TRBJ2-3	.	TRBV4-3	CASSQDLSELTDTQYF	TGCGCCAGCAGCCAAGATTTAAGCGAACTCACAGATACGCAGTATTTT
.	TRBJ2-2	TRBD1	TRBV6-2/TRBV6-3	CASTSHRGTGELFF	TGTGCCAGCACGTCGCACAGGGGAACCGGGGAGCTGTTTTTT
.	TRBJ2-1	TRBD1	TRBV11-3	CASSLGGQGAPEQFF	TGTGCCAGCAGCTTAGGTGGACAGGGGGCGCCTGAGCAGTTCTTC
.	TRBJ2-3	TRBD2	TRBV18	CASSPAGGPVDTQYF	TGTGCCAGCTCACCCGCGGGGGGGCCGGTAGATACGCAGTATTTT
.	TRBJ1-6	TRBD1	TRBV12-3/TRBV12-4	CASSEGQGASNSPLHF	TGTGCCAGCAGTGAGGGACAGGGGGCGAGTAATTCACCCCTCCACTTT
few	TRBJ2-1	TRBD1	TRBV10-3	CAISASHTGGEQFF	TGTGCCATCAGTGCATCGCACACAGGGGGTGAGCAGTTCTTC
.	TRBJ1-5	.	TRBV19	CASTRTGGLSNQPQHF	TGTGCCAGTACTCGAACGGGTGGGCTGAGCAATCAGCCCCAGCATTTT
many	TRBJ2-1	TRBD2	TRBV6-2/TRBV6-3	CASSPHSGGAGNEQFF	TGTGCCAGCAGCCCCCATAGCGGGGGGGCGGGGAATGAGCAGTTCTTC
few	TRBJ2-7	TRBD1	TRBV7-6	CASSLVLDRGGEQYF	TGTGCCAGCAGCTTAGTCTTGGACAGGGGTGGAGAGCAGTACTTC
.	TRBJ1-6	.	TRBV4-1	CASSQETRDSPLHF	TGCGCCAGCAGCCAAGAAACGCGCGATTCACCCCTCCACTTT
few	TRBJ2-3	TRBD2	TRBV7-3	CASSANYGGWGADTQYF	TGTGCCAGCAGCGCCAATTACGGGGGGTGGGGGGCAGATACGCAGTATTTT
.	TRBJ2-1	.	TRBV7-9	CATGHYLYNEQFF	TGTGCGACCGGGCATTACTTATACAATGAGCAGTTCTTC
.	TRBJ1-2	.	TRBV6-5	CASSYATANYGYTF	TGTGCCAGCAGTTACGCGACAGCTAACTATGGCTACACCTTC
many	TRBJ2-7	.	TRBV7-2	CASSSSDRYEQYF	TGTGCCAGCAGCTCTAGCGACCGATACGAGCAGTACTTC
few	TRBJ2-1	TRBD2	TRBV7-3	CASEGLAGYNEQFF	TGTGCCAGCGAGGGACTAGCGGGGTACAATGAGCAGTTCTTC
many	TRBJ2-4	.	TRBV5-1	CASSPTHGVGPLAKNIQYF	TGCGCCAGCAGCCCTACCCACGGGGTGGGACCTCTAGCCAAAAACATTCAGTACTTC
.	TRBJ1-1	.	TRBV20-1	CSGLSPRAYTEAFF	TGCAGTGGCCTCAGCCCCAGGGCCTACACTGAAGCTTTCTTT
few	TRBJ2-3	TRBD1	TRBV7-8	CASSLQGVGDTQYF	TGTGCCAGCAGCTTACAGGGGGTTGGAGATACGCAGTATTTT
few	TRBJ2-5	.	TRBV29-1	CSVSYTTGETQYF	TGCAGCGTCAGCTATACTACAGGGGAGACCCAGTACTTC
many	TRBJ1-5	.	TRBV2	CASSVRYSNQPQHF	TGTGCCAGCAGTGTCCGTTATAGCAATCAGCCCCAGCATTTT
few	TRBJ1-1	.	TRBV7-2	CASSLWSEAFF	TGTGCCAGCAGCTTGTGGTCTGAAGCTTTCTTT
.	TRBJ1-2	.	TRBV29-1	CSVEEDEGVNGYTF	TGCAGCGTTGAAGAAGACGAGGGAGTCAATGGCTACACCTTC
few	TRBJ1-2	.	TRBV5-1	CASSLEQGYGYTF	TGCGCCAGCAGCTTGGAACAGGGATACGGCTACACCTTC
many	TRBJ2-1	.	TRBV5-1	CASSTIGGAAAEQFF	TGCGCCAGCAGCACGATCGGCGGGGCGGCGGCGGAGCAGTTCTTC
few	TRBJ2-1	.	TRBV9	CASSVLVGDNEQFF	TGTGCCAGCAGCGTCTTGGTCGGGGACAATGAGCAGTTCTTC
few	TRBJ1-5	.	TRBV20-1	CSSRQSDNQPQHF	TGCAGTTCGCGGCAAAGCGACAATCAGCCCCAGCATTTT
.	TRBJ2-2	TRBD2	TRBV10-2	CASSDTSGGDTGELFF	TGCGCCAGCAGTGACACTAGCGGGGGGGACACCGGGGAGCTGTTTTTT
few	TRBJ1-2	.	TRBV4-1	CASSQEPEDPYGYTF	TGCGCCAGCAGCCAAGAGCCGGAGGACCCATATGGCTACACCTTC
.	TRBJ2-5	.	TRBV7-2	CASSLAPGGLETQYF	TGTGCCAGCAGCTTAGCGCCGGGGGGCCTGGAGACCCAGTACTTC
many	TRBJ2-5	.	TRBV27	CASSPMARWGTQYF	TGTGCCAGCAGCCCTATGGCCCGATGGGGGACCCAGTACTTC
.	TRBJ1-5	.	TRBV7-9	CASSSGLNQPQHF	TGTGCCAGCAGCTCAGGGCTCAATCAGCCCCAGCATTTT
few	TRBJ2-3	TRBD2	TRBV7-9	CASKFSGRSTDTQYF	TGTGCCAGCAAATTCAGCGGGAGGAGCACAGATACGCAGTATTTT
many	TRBJ2-3	.	TRBV7-2	CASSLVESRDTQYF	TGTGCCAGCAGCTTAGTGGAGTCGCGGGATACGCAGTATTTT